This T cell receptor beta chain was profiled in a study of blood T cell repertoires in COVID-19. Authors' processing steps: Scientists estimated how many nucleated cells there were by amplifying reference gene primers. This table comes from immunoSEQ multiplex PCR, and its TCRdb copy is limited to in-frame clones, with some not included. Clone size and the V and J calls come from that table; the DNA yielded D and trimming. The repertoire consists of some 130,000 clones, with 75% to 85% occurring once and the leading ten covering about a fifth. The germline V gene encodes CDR1 LGHDT and CDR2 YNNKEL (reference sequence). V trimming: 2 bases; J trimming: 7 bases; junction bases outside the gene matches: 2. The CDR3 covers 13 residues.

Sequenced sample: peripheral blood. This sequence joins TRBV3-1 (or the pseudogene TRBV3-2) and TRBJ1-2, with 9 bases fitting TRBD1. The TCR originated in a man aged 80 or over with acute or convalescent COVID-19. CDR3 in DNA: TGTGCCAGCAGCCAAACAGGGGGCGGTGGCTACACCTTC. Translating it yields CASSQTGGGGYTF.